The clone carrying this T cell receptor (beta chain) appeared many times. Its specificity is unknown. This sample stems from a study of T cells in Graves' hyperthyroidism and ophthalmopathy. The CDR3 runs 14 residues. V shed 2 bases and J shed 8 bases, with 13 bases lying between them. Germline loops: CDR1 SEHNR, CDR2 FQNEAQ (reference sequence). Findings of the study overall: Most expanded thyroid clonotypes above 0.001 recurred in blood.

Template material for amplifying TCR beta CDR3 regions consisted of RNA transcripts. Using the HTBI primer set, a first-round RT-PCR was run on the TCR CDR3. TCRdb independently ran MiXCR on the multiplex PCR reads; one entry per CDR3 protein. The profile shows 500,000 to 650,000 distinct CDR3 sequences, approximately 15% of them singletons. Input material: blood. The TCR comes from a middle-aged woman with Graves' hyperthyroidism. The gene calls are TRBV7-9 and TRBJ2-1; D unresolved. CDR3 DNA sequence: TGTGCCAGCAGCTTAAGCATTTCCGGCGATGAGCAGTTCTTC. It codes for CASSLSISGDEQFF.